A selection of T cell receptor beta chains follows, all from one sample in a study of shared clonotypes between healthy human individuals. Generated by immunoSEQ multiplex PCR, the TCRdb table keeps only in-frame clones and is missing some. The sample comprises some 240,000 clones, over 50% of which are singletons, and 11% rests with the top ten. The sequenced material came from memory CD4+ T cells sorted from blood. These receptors were collected from a man aged 25 to 40 in good health. Each CDR3 is given with its conserved first and last residue. D genes are given only for firm matches. Only part of the rows carry a size: once, few, many, or a class if the clone is expanded.

J gene	V gene	clone size	D gene	CDR3 protein	CDR3 DNA
TRBJ2-1	TRBV5-4	.	.	CASSHRRDLTPNEQFF	TGTGCCAGCAGCCACCGCCGGGACTTAACCCCCAATGAGCAGTTCTTC
TRBJ2-2	TRBV10-1	many	.	CASSAGGTGELFF	TGCGCCAGCTCGGCCGGAGGCACCGGGGAGCTGTTTTTT
TRBJ1-3	TRBV7-8	.	.	CASSLGGRDAFGNTIYF	TGTGCCAGCAGCTTAGGAGGCAGGGACGCTTTTGGAAACACCATATATTTT
TRBJ2-5	TRBV7-3	.	TRBD1	CASSRASGTGETQYF	TGTGCCAGCAGCCGAGCCAGTGGGACAGGAGAGACCCAGTACTTC
TRBJ1-2	TRBV6-6	.	.	CASSTGQFYGYTF	TGTGCCAGCAGCACAGGACAGTTCTATGGCTACACCTTC
TRBJ2-7	TRBV11-2	.	TRBD1	CASSRLLGQGSYEQYF	TGTGCCAGCAGCCGACTTTTAGGACAGGGCTCCTACGAGCAGTACTTC
TRBJ2-1	TRBV7-6	.	TRBD2	CASSDSGAKAGEQFF	TGTGCCAGCAGCGATAGCGGGGCCAAGGCTGGTGAGCAGTTCTTC
TRBJ2-1	TRBV10-2	.	TRBD2	CASKGGVNEQFF	TGCGCCAGCAAGGGAGGGGTTAATGAGCAGTTCTTC
TRBJ2-7	TRBV9	.	TRBD2	CASSVVGGSDEQYF	TGTGCCAGCAGCGTAGTTGGCGGGAGCGACGAGCAGTACTTC
TRBJ1-1	TRBV4-3	.	TRBD1	CASSHEQGAREAFF	TGCGCCAGCAGCCACGAACAGGGGGCGCGTGAAGCTTTCTTT
TRBJ1-2	TRBV6-1	few	TRBD1	CASSVIYRGDYGYTF	TGTGCCAGCAGCGTCATTTACAGGGGAGACTATGGCTACACCTTC
TRBJ2-7	TRBV19	.	TRBD2	CASTPPPERSGGPYEQYF	TGTGCCAGTACCCCCCCTCCAGAGCGCTCGGGAGGGCCCTACGAGCAGTACTTC
TRBJ1-5	TRBV25-1	few	.	CASSGGAEDQPQHF	TGTGCCAGCAGTGGGGGGGCGGAGGATCAGCCCCAGCATTTT
TRBJ2-5	TRBV28	.	.	CASSLRGGETQYF	TGTGCCAGCAGTTTAAGAGGGGGAGAGACCCAGTACTTC
TRBJ2-1	TRBV25-1	.	TRBD2	CASSGIAGVYNEQFF	TGTGCCAGCAGTGGCATAGCGGGAGTCTACAATGAGCAGTTCTTC
TRBJ1-4	TRBV5-1	.	.	CASSLVVGEKLFF	TGCGCCAGCAGCTTGGTGGTGGGTGAAAAACTGTTTTTT
TRBJ2-2	TRBV2	.	.	CASLATGTSAGELFF	TGTGCCAGCCTAGCTACCGGGACGTCCGCCGGGGAGCTGTTTTTT
TRBJ2-3	TRBV11-3	.	.	CASSRGTDTQYF	TGTGCCAGCAGCCGGGGTACAGATACGCAGTATTTT
TRBJ2-2	TRBV5-1	few	.	CASSTSPTGELFF	TGCGCCAGCAGCACATCCCCCACCGGGGAGCTGTTTTTT